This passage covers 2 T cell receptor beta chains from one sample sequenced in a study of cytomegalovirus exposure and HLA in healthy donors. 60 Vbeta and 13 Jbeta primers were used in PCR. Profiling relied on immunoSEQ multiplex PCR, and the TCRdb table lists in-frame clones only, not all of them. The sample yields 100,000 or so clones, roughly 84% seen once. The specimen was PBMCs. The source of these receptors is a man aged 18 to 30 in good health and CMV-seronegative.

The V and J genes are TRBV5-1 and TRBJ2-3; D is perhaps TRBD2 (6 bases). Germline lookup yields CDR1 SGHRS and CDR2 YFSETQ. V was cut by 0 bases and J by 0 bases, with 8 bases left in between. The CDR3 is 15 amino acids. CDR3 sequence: CASSLGGTSTDTQYF. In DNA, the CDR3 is TGCGCCAGCAGCTTGGGTGGGACTAGCACAGATACGCAGTATTTT.

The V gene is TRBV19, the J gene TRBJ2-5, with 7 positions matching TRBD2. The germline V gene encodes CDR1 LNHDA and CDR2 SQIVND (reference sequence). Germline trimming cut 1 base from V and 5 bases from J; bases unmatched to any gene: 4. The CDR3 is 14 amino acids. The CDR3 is CASSIVGGWETQYF. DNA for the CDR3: TGTGCCAGTAGTATAGTCGGGGGGTGGGAGACCCAGTACTTC.